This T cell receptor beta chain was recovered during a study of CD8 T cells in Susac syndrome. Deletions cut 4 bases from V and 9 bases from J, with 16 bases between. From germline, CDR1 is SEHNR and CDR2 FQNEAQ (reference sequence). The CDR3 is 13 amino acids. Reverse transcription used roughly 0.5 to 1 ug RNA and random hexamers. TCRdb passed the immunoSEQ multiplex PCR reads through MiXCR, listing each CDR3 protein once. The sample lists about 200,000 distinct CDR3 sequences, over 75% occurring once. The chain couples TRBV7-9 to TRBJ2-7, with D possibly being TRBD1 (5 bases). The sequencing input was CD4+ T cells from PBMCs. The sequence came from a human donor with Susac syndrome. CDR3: CASSSRDSFGQYF. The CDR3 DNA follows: TGTGCCAGCAGCTCCAGAGACAGTTTCGGGCAGTACTTC.